This T cell receptor beta chain was obtained from a study of blood T cells in healthy people across ages. A J-beta primer mix and a sample-barcoded 5' primer were used in a second PCR of about 7 to 12 cycles. MiXCR was run by TCRdb on the 5' RACE reads, yielding one entry per CDR3 protein. The repertoire includes roughly 1 million distinct CDR3 sequences, roughly 24% of them detected once, and 0.65% to 0.75% sits in the top ten. The CDR3 runs to 14 residues. CDR1 is SGHRS and CDR2 is YFSETQ in the germline V gene. The V end was cut by 5 bases, the J end by 1 base, with 12 bases between. This sample was also put to use in a study of T cells of mothers and their children.

The TCR comes from a girl aged 2-10 years in good health. This sequence joins TRBV5-1 and TRBJ2-5; TRBD2 might be the D (6 bases). The sequenced sample consisted of blood. The DNA for the CDR3 is TGCGCCAGCAGGGAGGGCTTCACCCAAGAGACCCAGTACTTC. Residues: CASREGFTQETQYF.